The clone carrying this T cell receptor (beta chain) showed up just once. The junction does not match germline at one end; this may be a read error. The data were taken from a study of T cell responses to AZD1222 COVID-19 vaccine. CDR1 and CDR2 (germline): DFQATT, SNEGSKA (reference sequence). The CDR3 contains 11 residues. Sequencing was performed with immunoSEQ multiplex PCR; in TCRdb, only in-frame clones are kept and a portion is missing. This table has more than 90,000 clones, 90% appearing once. Source: peripheral blood, taken on day 0 of AZD1222 vaccination. This clonotype originated in an adult in good health. The chain employs TRBV20-1 and TRBJ1-2; TRBD1 aligns across 8 bases. The CDR3 spells CSAPHRQGQHF. DNA for the CDR3: TGCAGTGCCCCCCACCGACAGGGGCAGCACTTC.